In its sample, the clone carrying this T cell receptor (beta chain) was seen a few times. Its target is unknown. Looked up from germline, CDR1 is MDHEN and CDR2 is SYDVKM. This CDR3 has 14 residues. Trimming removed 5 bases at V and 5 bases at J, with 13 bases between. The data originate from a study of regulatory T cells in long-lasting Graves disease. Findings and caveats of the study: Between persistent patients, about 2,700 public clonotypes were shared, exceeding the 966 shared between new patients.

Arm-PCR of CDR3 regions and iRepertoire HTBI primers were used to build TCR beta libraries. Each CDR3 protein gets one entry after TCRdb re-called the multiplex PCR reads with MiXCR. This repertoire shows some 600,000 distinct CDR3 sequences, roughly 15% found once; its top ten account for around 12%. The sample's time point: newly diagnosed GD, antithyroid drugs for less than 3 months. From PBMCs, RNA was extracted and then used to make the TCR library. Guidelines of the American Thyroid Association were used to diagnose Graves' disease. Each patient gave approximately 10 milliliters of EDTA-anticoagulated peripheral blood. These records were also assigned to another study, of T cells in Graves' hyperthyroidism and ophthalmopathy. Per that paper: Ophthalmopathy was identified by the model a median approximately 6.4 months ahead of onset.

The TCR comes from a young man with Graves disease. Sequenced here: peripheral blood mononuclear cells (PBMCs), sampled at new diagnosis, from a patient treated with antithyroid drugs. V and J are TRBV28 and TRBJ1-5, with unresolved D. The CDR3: CASSQSTSYQPQHF. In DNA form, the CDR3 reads TGTGCCAGCAGTCAGAGCACTTCCTATCAGCCCCAGCATTTT. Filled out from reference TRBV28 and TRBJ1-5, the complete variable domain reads DVKVTQSSRYLVKRTGEKVFLECVQDMDHENMFWYRQDPGLGLRLIYFSYDVKMKEKGDIPEGYSVSREKKERFSLILESASTNQTSMYLCASSQSTSYQPQHFGDGTRLSIL.